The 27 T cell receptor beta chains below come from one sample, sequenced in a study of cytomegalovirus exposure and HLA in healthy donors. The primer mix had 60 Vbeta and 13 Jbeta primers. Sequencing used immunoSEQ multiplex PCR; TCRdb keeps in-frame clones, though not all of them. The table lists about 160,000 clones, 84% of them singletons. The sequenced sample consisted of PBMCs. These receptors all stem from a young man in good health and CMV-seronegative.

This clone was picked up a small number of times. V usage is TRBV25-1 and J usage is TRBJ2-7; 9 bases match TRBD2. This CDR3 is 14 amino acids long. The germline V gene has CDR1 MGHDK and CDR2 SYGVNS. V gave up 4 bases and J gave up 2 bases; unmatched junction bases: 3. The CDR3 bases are TGTGCCAGCAGTGTGGCTAGCGGGGCCTACGAGCAGTACTTC. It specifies CASSVASGAYEQYF.

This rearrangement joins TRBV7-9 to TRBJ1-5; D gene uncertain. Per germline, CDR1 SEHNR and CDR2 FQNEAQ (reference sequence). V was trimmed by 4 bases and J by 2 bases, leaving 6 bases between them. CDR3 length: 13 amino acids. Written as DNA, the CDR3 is TGTGCCAGCAGCTCCGGGGGCAATCAGCCCCAGCATTTT. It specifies CASSSGGNQPQHF.

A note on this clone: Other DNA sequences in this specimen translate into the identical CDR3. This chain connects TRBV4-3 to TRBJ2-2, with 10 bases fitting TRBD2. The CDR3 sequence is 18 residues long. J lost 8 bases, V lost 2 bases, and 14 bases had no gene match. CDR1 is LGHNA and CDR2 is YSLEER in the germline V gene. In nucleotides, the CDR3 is TGCGCCAGCAGCCAAAAAATCGGGCTAGCGGGAGTCAGGGGGGAGCTGTTTTTT. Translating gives CASSQKIGLAGVRGELFF.

The CDR3 loop is CASSAKPSIYEQYF. For the CDR3, the DNA is TGTGCCAGCAGTGCGAAACCCTCTATCTACGAGCAGTACTTC. The V gene is TRBV2, the J gene TRBJ2-7; D gene ambiguous. CDR3 size: 14 residues. Per germline, CDR1 SNHLY and CDR2 FYNNEI. V lost 4 bases and J lost 3, with 13 bases in between. The whole variable domain, filled in from reference TRBV2 and TRBJ2-7, reads EPEVTQTPSHQVTQMGQEVILRCVPISNHLYFYWYRQILGQKVEFLVSFYNNEISEKSEIFDDQFSVERPDGSNFTLKIRSTKLEDSAMYFCASSAKPSIYEQYFGPGTRLTVT.

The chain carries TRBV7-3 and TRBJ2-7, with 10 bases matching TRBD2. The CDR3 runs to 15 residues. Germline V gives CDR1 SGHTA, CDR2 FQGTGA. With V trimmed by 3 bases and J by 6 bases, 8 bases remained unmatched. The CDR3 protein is CASSFGPAGGVEQYF. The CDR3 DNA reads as TGTGCCAGCAGCTTTGGACCAGCGGGAGGGGTCGAGCAGTACTTC.

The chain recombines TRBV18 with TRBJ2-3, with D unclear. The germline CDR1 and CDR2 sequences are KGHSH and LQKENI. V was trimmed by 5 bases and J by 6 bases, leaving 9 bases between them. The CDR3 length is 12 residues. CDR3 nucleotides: TGTGCCAGCTCATTCCCAGTGGATACGCAGTATTTT. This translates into CASSFPVDTQYF.

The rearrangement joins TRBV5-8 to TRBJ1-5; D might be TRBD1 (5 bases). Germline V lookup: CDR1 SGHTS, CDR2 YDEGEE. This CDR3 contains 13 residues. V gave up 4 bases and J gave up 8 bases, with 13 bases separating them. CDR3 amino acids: CASSKHWGEPQHF. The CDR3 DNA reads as TGTGCCAGCAGCAAGCACTGGGGGGAGCCCCAGCATTTT.

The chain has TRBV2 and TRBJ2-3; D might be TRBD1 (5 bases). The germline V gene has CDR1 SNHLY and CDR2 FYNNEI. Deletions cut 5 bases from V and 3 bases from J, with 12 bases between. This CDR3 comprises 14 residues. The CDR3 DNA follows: TGTGCCAGCAGTCTGACAGCTGGAACAGATACGCAGTATTTT. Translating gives CASSLTAGTDTQYF.

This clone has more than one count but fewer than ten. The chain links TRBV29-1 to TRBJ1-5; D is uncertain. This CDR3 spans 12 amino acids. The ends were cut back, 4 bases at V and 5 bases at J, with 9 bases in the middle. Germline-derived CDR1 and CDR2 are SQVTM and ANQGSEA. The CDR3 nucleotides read TGCAGCGTTGGCGGCGGGGATCAGCCCCAGCATTTT. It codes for CSVGGGDQPQHF.

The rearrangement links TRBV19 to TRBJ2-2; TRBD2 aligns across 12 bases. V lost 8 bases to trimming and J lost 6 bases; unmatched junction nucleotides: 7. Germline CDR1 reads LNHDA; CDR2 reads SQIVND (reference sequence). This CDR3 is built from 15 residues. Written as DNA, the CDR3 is TGTGCCAGTCATTCTAGCGGGAGGGACGCCGGGGAGCTGTTTTTT. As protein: CASHSSGRDAGELFF.

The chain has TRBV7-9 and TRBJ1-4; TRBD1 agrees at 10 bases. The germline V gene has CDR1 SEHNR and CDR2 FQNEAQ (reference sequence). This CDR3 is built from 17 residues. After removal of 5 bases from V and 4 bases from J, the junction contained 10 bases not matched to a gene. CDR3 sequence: CASSLTGGLKDNEKLFF. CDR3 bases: TGTGCCAGCAGCCTGACAGGGGGCCTTAAAGATAATGAAAAACTGTTTTTT.

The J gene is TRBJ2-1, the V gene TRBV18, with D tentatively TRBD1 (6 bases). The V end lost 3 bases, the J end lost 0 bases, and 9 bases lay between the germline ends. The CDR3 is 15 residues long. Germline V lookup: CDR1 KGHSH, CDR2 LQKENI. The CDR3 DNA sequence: TGTGCCAGCTCACCTCAGGGGCTCTCCTACAATGAGCAGTTCTTC. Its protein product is CASSPQGLSYNEQFF.

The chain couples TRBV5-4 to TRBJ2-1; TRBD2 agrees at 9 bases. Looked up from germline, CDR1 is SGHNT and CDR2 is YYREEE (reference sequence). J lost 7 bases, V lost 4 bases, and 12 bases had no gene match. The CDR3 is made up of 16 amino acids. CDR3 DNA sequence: TGTGCCAGCAGCGGTCCGCTAGCGGGACAAGGGAATGAGCAGTTCTTC. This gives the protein CASSGPLAGQGNEQFF.

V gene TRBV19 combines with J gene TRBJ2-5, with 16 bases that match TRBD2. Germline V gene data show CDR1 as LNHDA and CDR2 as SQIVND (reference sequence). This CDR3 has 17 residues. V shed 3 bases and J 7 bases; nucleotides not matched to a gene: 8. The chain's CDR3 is CASSMGLAGGPGVTQYF. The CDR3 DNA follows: TGTGCCAGTAGTATGGGACTAGCGGGAGGGCCCGGGGTGACCCAGTACTTC.

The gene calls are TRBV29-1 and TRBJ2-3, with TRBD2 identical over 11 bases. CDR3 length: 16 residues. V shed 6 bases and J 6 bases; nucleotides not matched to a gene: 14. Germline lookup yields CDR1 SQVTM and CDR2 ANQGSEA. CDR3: CSVGSQLAGDVDTQYF. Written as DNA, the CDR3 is TGCAGCGTGGGATCTCAACTAGCGGGAGATGTGGATACGCAGTATTTT.

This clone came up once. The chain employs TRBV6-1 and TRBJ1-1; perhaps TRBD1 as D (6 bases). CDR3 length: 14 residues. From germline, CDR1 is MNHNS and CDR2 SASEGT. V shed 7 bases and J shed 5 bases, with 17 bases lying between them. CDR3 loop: CASTPVQGGTEAFF. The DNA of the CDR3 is TGTGCCAGCACCCCGGTACAGGGTGGGACTGAAGCTTTCTTT.

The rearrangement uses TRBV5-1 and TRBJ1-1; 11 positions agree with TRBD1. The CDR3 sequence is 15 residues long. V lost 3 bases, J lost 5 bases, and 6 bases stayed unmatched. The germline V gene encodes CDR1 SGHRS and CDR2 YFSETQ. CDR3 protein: CASSWTGGGYTEAFF. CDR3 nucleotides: TGCGCCAGCAGCTGGACAGGGGGCGGATATACTGAAGCTTTCTTT.

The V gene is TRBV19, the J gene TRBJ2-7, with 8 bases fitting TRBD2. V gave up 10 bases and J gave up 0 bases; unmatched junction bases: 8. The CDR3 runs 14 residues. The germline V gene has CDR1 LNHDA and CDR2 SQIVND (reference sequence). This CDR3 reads CATGRGGSSYEQYF. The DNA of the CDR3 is TGTGCCACGGGACGGGGGGGGAGCTCCTACGAGCAGTACTTC.

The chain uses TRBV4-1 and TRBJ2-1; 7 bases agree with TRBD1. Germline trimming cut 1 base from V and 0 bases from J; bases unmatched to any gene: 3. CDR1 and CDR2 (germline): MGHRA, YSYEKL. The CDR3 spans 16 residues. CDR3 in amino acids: CASSQGQGSSYNEQFF. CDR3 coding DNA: TGCGCCAGCAGCCAAGGACAGGGAAGCTCCTACAATGAGCAGTTCTTC.

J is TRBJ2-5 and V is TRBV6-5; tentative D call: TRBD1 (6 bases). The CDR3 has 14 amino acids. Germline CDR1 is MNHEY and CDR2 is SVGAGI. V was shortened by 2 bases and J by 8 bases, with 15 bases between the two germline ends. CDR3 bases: TGTGCCAGCAGTTACCAACAGGGTCGGCTAACCCAGTACTTC. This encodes CASSYQQGRLTQYF.

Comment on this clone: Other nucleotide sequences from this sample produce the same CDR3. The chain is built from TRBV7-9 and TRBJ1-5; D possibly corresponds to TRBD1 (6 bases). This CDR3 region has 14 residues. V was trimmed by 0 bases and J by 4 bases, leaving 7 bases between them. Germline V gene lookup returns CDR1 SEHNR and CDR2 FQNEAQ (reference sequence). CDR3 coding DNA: TGTGCCAGCAGCTTAGCTCAGGGGAATCAGCCCCAGCATTTT. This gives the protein CASSLAQGNQPQHF.

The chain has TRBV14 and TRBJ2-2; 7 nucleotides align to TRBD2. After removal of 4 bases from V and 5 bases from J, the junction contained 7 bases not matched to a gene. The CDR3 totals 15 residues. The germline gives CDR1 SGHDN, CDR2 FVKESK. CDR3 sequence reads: CASSLLGRETGELFF. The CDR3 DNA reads TGTGCCAGCAGCCTACTAGGGAGGGAGACCGGGGAGCTGTTTTTT. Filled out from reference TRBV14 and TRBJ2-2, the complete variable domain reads EAGVTQFPSHSVIEKGQTVTLRCDPISGHDNLYWYRRVMGKEIKFLLHFVKESKQDESGMPNNRFLAERTGGTYSTLKVQPAELEDSGVYFCASSLLGRETGELFFGEGSRLTVL.

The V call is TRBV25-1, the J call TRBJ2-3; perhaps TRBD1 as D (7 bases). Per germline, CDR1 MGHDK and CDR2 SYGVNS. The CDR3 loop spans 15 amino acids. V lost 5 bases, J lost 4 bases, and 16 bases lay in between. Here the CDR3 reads CASSQQGTGADTQYF. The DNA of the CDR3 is TGTGCCAGCAGTCAACAGGGGACGGGGGCAGATACGCAGTATTTT.

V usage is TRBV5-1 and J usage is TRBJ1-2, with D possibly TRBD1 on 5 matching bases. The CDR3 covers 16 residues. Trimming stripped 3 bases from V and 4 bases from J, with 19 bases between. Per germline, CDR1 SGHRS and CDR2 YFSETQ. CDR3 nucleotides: TGCGCCAGCAGCTCAGGGTCTATGGGGCGCGGCTATGGCTACACCTTC. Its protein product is CASSSGSMGRGYGYTF.

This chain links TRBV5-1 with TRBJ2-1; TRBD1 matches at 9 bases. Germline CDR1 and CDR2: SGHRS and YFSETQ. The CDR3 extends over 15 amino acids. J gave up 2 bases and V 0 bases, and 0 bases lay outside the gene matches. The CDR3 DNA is TGCGCCAGCAGCTTGGGACAGGGGGCCTACAATGAGCAGTTCTTC. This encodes CASSLGQGAYNEQFF.

The CDR3: CASQKTSGGYNEQFF. The CDR3 DNA reads TGTGCCAGCCAAAAGACTAGCGGGGGTTACAATGAGCAGTTCTTC. The V gene is TRBV13, the J gene TRBJ2-1, with TRBD2 identical over 12 bases. CDR3 size: 15 residues. Germline CDR1 reads PRHDT; CDR2 reads FYEKMQ (reference sequence). The J segment lost 4 bases and the V segment lost 8 bases, leaving 6 bases of the junction unmatched.

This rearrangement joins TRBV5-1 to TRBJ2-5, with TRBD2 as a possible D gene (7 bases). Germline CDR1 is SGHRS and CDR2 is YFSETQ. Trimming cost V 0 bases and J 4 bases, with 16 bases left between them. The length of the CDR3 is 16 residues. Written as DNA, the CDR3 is TGCGCCAGCAGCTTGGAGGGTGGGGGGGCGAGAGAGACCCAGTACTTC. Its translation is CASSLEGGGARETQYF.